The rows below give T cell receptor beta chains drawn from one sample of a study of human thymus T cells. Produced via immunoSEQ multiplex PCR; TCRdb's table is partial and in-frame only. This table holds under 150,000 clones, around 94% found once. Sequencing was done on a sample of thymus tissue. These TCRs come from a boy under two years old with a congenital heart defect but otherwise immunologically healthy. Both conserved end residues are part of each CDR3.

J,length,V,CDR3
TRBJ2-5,15,TRBV4-3,CASSQDRGDQETQYF
TRBJ1-2,13,TRBV4-2,CASSQDLLRGYTF
TRBJ2-3,15,TRBV6-5,CASSYEGASTDTQYF
TRBJ2-2,13,TRBV11-3,CAKGTREAGELFF
TRBJ1-5,13,TRBV12-5,CASGYGSNQPQHF
TRBJ1-5,14,TRBV5-5,CASSWKVGNQPQHF
TRBJ1-1,15,TRBV11-2,CASSLVQSMNTEAFF
TRBJ2-2,13,TRBV27,CASSFLAGGKLFF
TRBJ1-5,14,TRBV6-1,CASSEAPRDQPQHF
TRBJ2-5,19,TRBV4-2,CASSHLSRGGPSDQETQYF
TRBJ1-2,14,TRBV6-5,CASSYIGRKKGYTF
TRBJ2-5,12,TRBV6-5,CASSPKGETQYF
TRBJ2-3,13,TRBV29-1,CSVDYDGPVTQYF